One sample yielded the 16 T cell receptor beta chains listed below, sequenced in a study of T cell repertoires in cytomegalovirus infection. TCRdb called the reads again in MiXCR, with one record for every CDR3 protein. The sample has about half a million distinct CDR3 sequences, roughly a third seen once; the top ten hold roughly 15%. Antigens of these TCRs are unknown. This material consisted of cultured PBMCs, taken from culture after CMV antigen stimulation. The source is a human donor in good health (CMV status not recorded). Some clones in this sample may be carry-over from other donors' samples.

This rearrangement joins TRBV10-3 to TRBJ2-3; D is possibly TRBD2 (6 bases). Germline V gene data show CDR1 as ENHRY and CDR2 as SYGVKD. Between the trimmed V and J ends, which lost 7 bases and 2 bases, there was a span of 10 bases. The CDR3 contains 13 residues. CDR3 DNA: TGTGCCATCAACCGGGACTTCACAGATACGCAGTATTTT. This translates into CAINRDFTDTQYF.

The sample holds a few counts of this clonotype. The V call is TRBV29-1, the J call TRBJ1-5; D is unresolved. Germline CDR1 SQVTM, CDR2 ANQGSEA. V was trimmed by 3 bases and J by 4 bases, leaving 10 bases between them. The CDR3 consists of 13 residues. CDR3 DNA: TGCAGCGTTGAGTCTGGGGAGAATCAGCCCCAGCATTTT. It yields the protein CSVESGENQPQHF.

This clonotype turned up a few times. V gene TRBV19 combines with J gene TRBJ2-3; 9 nucleotides match TRBD1. Germline V gene data show CDR1 as LNHDA and CDR2 as SQIVND (reference sequence). The CDR3 has 13 amino acids. Losses at the gene ends were 5 bases for V and 6 bases for J; bases not matched to a gene: 3. For the CDR3, the DNA is TGTGCCAGTAGTGGGACAGGGTCGGATACGCAGTATTTT. This sequence encodes CASSGTGSDTQYF.

This clonotype was detected once. The V and J genes are TRBV29-1 and TRBJ1-1; D unclear. Between the trimmed V and J ends, which lost 5 bases and 1 base, there was a span of 8 bases. The germline gives CDR1 SQVTM, CDR2 ANQGSEA. The CDR3 spans 12 residues. The DNA of the CDR3 is TGCAGCGTTCTCCACAAGAACACTGAAGCTTTCTTT. This translates into CSVLHKNTEAFF.

V gene TRBV12-3 or TRBV12-4 combines with J gene TRBJ1-3; 7 positions match TRBD1. The CDR3 covers 17 residues. With V trimmed by 5 bases and J by 4 bases, 14 bases remained unmatched. CDR3 region: CASSPGGQAGPGNTIYF. DNA of the CDR3: TGTGCCAGCAGTCCCGGAGGACAGGCCGGGCCGGGAAACACCATATATTTT.

The CDR3 sequence is CASSLACSVTPLYEQYF. CDR3 in DNA: TGTGCCAGCAGCTTAGCCTGTTCCGTGACACCTCTCTACGAGCAGTACTTC. The chain employs TRBV7-6 and TRBJ2-7; D is unresolved. V lost 0 bases and J 3 bases, leaving 18 bases between the germline ends. This CDR3 spans 17 amino acids. Per germline, CDR1 SGHVS and CDR2 FNYEAQ.

As concerns this clonotype: This sequence may be a read error, since a much larger clone differs from it by one base. This chain joins TRBV7-2 and TRBJ1-2; 9 bases align to TRBD1. The CDR3 loop spans 12 amino acids. Germline assignment: CDR1 SGHTA and CDR2 FQGNSA. The CDR3 reads CVSRTGVSGYTF. The CDR3 bases are TGTGTCAGCCGGACAGGGGTGAGCGGCTACACCTTC.

The chain employs TRBV7-9 and TRBJ2-2, with 8 bases lining up with TRBD1. Germline values: CDR1 SEHNR, CDR2 FQNEAQ (reference sequence). With 0 bases clipped from V and 1 base from J, the junction kept 1 base outside the gene matches. The CDR3 covers 16 residues. CDR3 sequence: CASSLAGTGNTGELFF. CDR3 nucleotides: TGTGCCAGCAGCTTAGCAGGGACAGGGAACACCGGGGAGCTGTTTTTT. Using reference TRBV7-9 and TRBJ2-2 for the parts outside the CDR3, the full variable domain is DTGVSQNPRHKITKRGQNVTFRCDPISEHNRLYWYRQTLGQGPEFLTYFQNEAQLEKSRLLSDRFSAERPKGSFSTLEIQRTEQGDSAMYLCASSLAGTGNTGELFFGEGSRLTVL.

A few counts support this clonotype. The CDR3 sequence: CASGRRSTDTQYF. The CDR3 coding sequence is TGTGCCAGCGGGAGGAGGAGCACAGATACGCAGTATTTT. V usage is TRBV7-3 and J usage is TRBJ2-3; D is perhaps TRBD2 (6 bases). The germline V and J ends were trimmed by 8 bases and 0 bases, with 9 bases remaining between them. This CDR3 contains 13 residues. CDR1 is SGHTA, CDR2 FQGTGA, per germline.

J is TRBJ2-7 and V is TRBV7-9, with D possibly TRBD1 on 6 matching bases. Germline CDR1 and CDR2: SEHNR and FQNEAQ (reference sequence). The CDR3 extends over 16 amino acids. Trimming pared 1 base from V and 4 bases from J, leaving 17 bases between. As DNA, the CDR3 is TGTGCCAGCAGCTTAGACATGGCCCTCAGGGGTTACGAGCAGTACGTC. It yields the protein CASSLDMALRGYEQYV.

This clonotype was observed at least ten times. Written as DNA, the CDR3 is TGTGCCAGCAGCTTATTGTCCTCTGGGGCCAACGTCCTGACTTTC. The encoded protein is CASSLLSSGANVLTF. The J gene is TRBJ2-6, the V gene TRBV7-3; no clear D gene. This CDR3 region has 15 residues. Germline lookup yields CDR1 SGHTA and CDR2 FQGTGA. With 2 bases removed from V and 0 bases from J, the gap between germline ends came to 5 bases.

V usage is TRBV2 and J usage is TRBJ2-7, with D perhaps TRBD1 or TRBD2 (6 bases each). With 3 bases removed from V and 6 bases from J, the gap between germline ends came to 12 bases. Germline-derived CDR1 and CDR2 are SNHLY and FYNNEI. The CDR3 consists of 13 residues. The CDR3 region has the DNA TGTGCCAGCAGTGAGGGGGGCTTCGGCGAGCAGTACTTC. Protein: CASSEGGFGEQYF.

This sequence joins TRBV12-3 or TRBV12-4 and TRBJ2-1; D gene ambiguous. The CDR3 is 15 amino acids. Trimming removed 10 bases from V and 0 bases from J, with 16 bases in between. CDR3: CATNNPDRSYNEQFF. CDR3 nucleotide sequence: TGTGCCACTAATAACCCAGACCGCTCCTACAATGAGCAGTTCTTC.

In its sample, this clonotype was seen many times. The chain employs TRBV7-8 and TRBJ2-7; D not resolved. Trimming stripped 1 base from V and 0 bases from J, with 13 bases between. CDR3 length: 16 amino acids. Germline V CDR1 and CDR2: SGHVS, FQNEAQ. The CDR3 protein is CASSLEGREPSYEQYF. As DNA, the CDR3 is TGTGCCAGCAGCTTAGAGGGAAGGGAACCCTCCTACGAGCAGTACTTC.

The chain carries TRBV29-1 and TRBJ2-3; D tentatively fits TRBD1 or TRBD2 (5 bases each). Trimming pared 6 bases from V and 5 bases from J, leaving 12 bases between. The CDR3 has 12 amino acids. Germline loops: CDR1 SQVTM, CDR2 ANQGSEA. This CDR3 is CSVVRGVDTQYF. Here the CDR3 DNA reads TGCAGCGTAGTTCGAGGGGTAGATACGCAGTATTTT.

The CDR3 is CASSPGGYTGELFF. The CDR3 coding sequence is TGTGCCAGCAGCCCAGGAGGGTACACCGGGGAGCTGTTTTTT. J is TRBJ2-2 and V is TRBV7-2; possible D gene TRBD2, 6 bases. CDR1 is SGHTA, CDR2 FQGNSA, per germline. Trimming took off 5 bases at V and 3 bases at J, with 10 bases between the two ends. This CDR3 contains 14 residues.